The 5 T cell receptor beta chains given below trace back to one sample, sequenced in a study of cytomegalovirus exposure and HLA in healthy donors. It was with 60 Vbeta and 13 Jbeta primers that the PCR ran. Sequenced by immunoSEQ multiplex PCR; TCRdb stores in-frame clones only, minus some. The data contain some 140,000 clones, 75% to 90% of them singletons. The sample was PBMCs. The receptor set was obtained from a middle-aged man in good health and CMV-seronegative.

This rearrangement joins TRBV15 to TRBJ1-6; TRBD1 matches at 11 bases. CDR1 LNHNV and CDR2 YYDKDF come from the germline V gene (reference sequence). V shed 5 bases and J 10 bases; nucleotides not matched to a gene: 7. The CDR3 extends over 15 amino acids. CDR3 loop: CATSARTGGKSPLHF. In DNA form, the CDR3 reads TGTGCCACCAGCGCACGGACAGGGGGCAAATCACCCCTCCACTTT. Complete variable domain (other parts from reference TRBV15 and TRBJ1-6): DAMVIQNPRYQVTQFGKPVTLSCSQTLNHNVMYWYQQKSSQAPKLLFHYYDKDFNNEADTPDNFQSRRPNTSFCFLDIRSPGLGDTAMYLCATSARTGGKSPLHFGNGTRLTVT.

The CDR3 DNA sequence: TGTGCCAGCAGCTTTTCACAGGCCTCCACTGAAGCTTTCTTT. This codes for CASSFSQASTEAFF. The J gene is TRBJ1-1, the V gene TRBV9, with D perhaps matching TRBD1 (5 bases). V was clipped by 4 bases and J by 4 bases, with 14 bases between them. Looked up from germline, CDR1 is SGDLS and CDR2 is YYNGEE. This CDR3 has 14 residues.

This sequence joins TRBV21-1 and TRBJ2-3; no DNA check was done on the table's D call, TRBD2. TRBV21-1 is listed as a pseudogene. The CDR3 totals 18 residues. The CDR3 DNA sequence: TGTGCCAGCAGCTGGGGGGAGGGGGGAGGCCCCGGCGGAGATACGCAGTATTTT. Translation gives CASSWGEGGGPGGDTQYF.

The J gene is TRBJ2-3, the V gene TRBV2; 8 bases fit TRBD2. V lost 5 bases and J lost 0; bases outside the gene matches: 13. The length of the CDR3 is 18 residues. The germline CDR1 and CDR2 sequences are SNHLY and FYNNEI. In DNA form, the CDR3 reads TGTGCCAGCAGTACTCCACCGGGAGGGCCGTCTAGCACAGATACGCAGTATTTT. Translating gives CASSTPPGGPSSTDTQYF.

This clone was counted once. The V and J genes are TRBV6-5 and TRBJ2-7; 7 bases agree with TRBD2. The CDR3 loop spans 13 amino acids. The germline gives CDR1 MNHEY, CDR2 SVGAGI. Trimming at V came to 5 bases and at J to 2 bases, leaving 3 bases not matched to a gene. The CDR3 DNA reads as TGTGCCAGCAGTAGGGAGGGGACCTACGAGCAGTACTTC. It specifies CASSREGTYEQYF.